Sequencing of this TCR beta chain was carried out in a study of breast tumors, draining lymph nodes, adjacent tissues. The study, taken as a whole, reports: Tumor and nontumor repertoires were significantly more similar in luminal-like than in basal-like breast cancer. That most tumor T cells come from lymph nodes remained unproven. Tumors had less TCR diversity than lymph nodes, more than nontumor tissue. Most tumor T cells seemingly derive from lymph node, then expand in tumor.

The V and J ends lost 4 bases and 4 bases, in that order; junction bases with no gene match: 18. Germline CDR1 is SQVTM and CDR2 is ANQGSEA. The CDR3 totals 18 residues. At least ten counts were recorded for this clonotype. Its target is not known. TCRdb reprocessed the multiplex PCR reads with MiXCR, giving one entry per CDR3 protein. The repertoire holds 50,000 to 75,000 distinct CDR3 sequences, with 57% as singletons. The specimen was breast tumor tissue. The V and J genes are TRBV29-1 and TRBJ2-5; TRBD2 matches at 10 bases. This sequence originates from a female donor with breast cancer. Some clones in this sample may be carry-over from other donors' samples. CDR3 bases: TGCAGCGTTGGCCCTGGGGGGACTAGCGCGGGGTGGGGAGAGACCCAGTACTTC. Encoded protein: CSVGPGGTSAGWGETQYF. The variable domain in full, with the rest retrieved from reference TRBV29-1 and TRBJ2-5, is SAVISQKPSRDICQRGTSLTIQCQVDSQVTMMFWYRQQPGQSLTLIATANQGSEATYESGFVIDKFPISRPNLTFSTLTVSNMSPEDSSIYLCSVGPGGTSAGWGETQYFGPGTRLLVL.